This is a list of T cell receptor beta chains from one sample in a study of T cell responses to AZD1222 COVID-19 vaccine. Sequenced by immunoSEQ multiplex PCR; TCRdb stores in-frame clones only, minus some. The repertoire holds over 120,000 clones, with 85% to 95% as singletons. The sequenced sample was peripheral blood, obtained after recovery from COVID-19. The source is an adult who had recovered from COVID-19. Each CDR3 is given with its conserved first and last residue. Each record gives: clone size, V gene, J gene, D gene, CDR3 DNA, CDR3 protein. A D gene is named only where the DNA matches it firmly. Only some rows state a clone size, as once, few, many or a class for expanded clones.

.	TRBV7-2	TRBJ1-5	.	TGTGCCAGCAGCTTTGGAGATACTCCACCCTTCAGCAATCAGCCCCAGCATTTT	CASSFGDTPPFSNQPQHF
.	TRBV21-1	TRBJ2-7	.	TGTGCCAGCCGCCCATTTGGTGGGAGCGACAACTACGAGCAGTACTTC	CASRPFGGSDNYEQYF
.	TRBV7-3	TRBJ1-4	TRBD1	TGTGCCAGCAGCCCCTTCCGACAGGGGAATGAAAAACTGTTTTTT	CASSPFRQGNEKLFF
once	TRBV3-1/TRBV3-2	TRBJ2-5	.	TGTGCCAGCAGCCCATATACCATACAGGAGACCCAGTACTTC	CASSPYTIQETQYF
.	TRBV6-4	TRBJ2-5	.	TGTGCCAGCAGTGACAATCTGGGGGAGACCCAGTACTTC	CASSDNLGETQYF
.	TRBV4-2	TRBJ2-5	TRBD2	TGTGCCAGCAGCCAGGGTGGGAGAGGGATAGCGGGAGGAGAGACCCAGTACTTC	CASSQGGRGIAGGETQYF
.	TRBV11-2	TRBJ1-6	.	TGTGCCAGCAGCTTAGGAGGGGACAATTCACCCCTCCACTTT	CASSLGGDNSPLHF
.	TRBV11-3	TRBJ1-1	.	TGTGCCAGCAGCTCCACTAGCACTGAAGCTTTCTTT	CASSSTSTEAFF
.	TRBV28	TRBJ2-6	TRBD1	TGTGCCACCTACCCTGTCAGGGGGAGATACTCTGGGGCCAACGTCCTGACTTTC	CATYPVRGRYSGANVLTF
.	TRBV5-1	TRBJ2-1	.	TGCGCCAGCAGCTTGAACAATGAGCAGTTCTTC	CASSLNNEQFF
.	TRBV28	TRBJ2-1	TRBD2	TGTGCCAGCAGTTTGACTAGCGGGAGTTCCTACAATGAGCAGTTCTTC	CASSLTSGSSYNEQFF
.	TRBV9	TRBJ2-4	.	TGTGCCAGCAGCGCAACGCAGGGGGCCAAAAACATTCAGTACTTC	CASSATQGAKNIQYF
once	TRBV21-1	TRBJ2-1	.	TGTGCCACCCCCGACCAGGACAGGGCGGTATACAATGAGCAGTTCTTC	CATPDQDRAVYNEQFF
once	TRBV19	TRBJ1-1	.	TGTGCCAGTACCTGGACAGAGCGTATGAACACTGAAGCTTTCTTT	CASTWTERMNTEAFF
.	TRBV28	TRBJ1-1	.	TGTGCCAGCAGTTTATGGACAGACGTGAACACTGAAGCTTTCTTT	CASSLWTDVNTEAFF
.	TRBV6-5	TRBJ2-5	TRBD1	TGTGCCAGCAGTCTGAGGACAGGGCAAGAGACCCAGTACTTC	CASSLRTGQETQYF
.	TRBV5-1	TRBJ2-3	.	TGCGCCAGCAGCTTGGCCAGTAACACAGATACGCAGTATTTT	CASSLASNTDTQYF
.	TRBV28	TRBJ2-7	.	TGTGCCAGCAGAACCGGGACGGTCTACGAGCAGTACTTC	CASRTGTVYEQYF
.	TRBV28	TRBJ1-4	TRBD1	TGTGCCAGCAGTTTAGAAACAGGGGGAAATGAAAAACTGTTTTTT	CASSLETGGNEKLFF
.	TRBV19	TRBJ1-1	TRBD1	TGTGCCAGTACCCGGGACAGGGGGTTCCCTGAAGCTTTCTTT	CASTRDRGFPEAFF
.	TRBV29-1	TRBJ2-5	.	TGCAGCGTTGAAGGGAGGACACAAGAGACCCAGTACTTC	CSVEGRTQETQYF
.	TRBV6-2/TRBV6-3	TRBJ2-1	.	TGTGCCAGCAGTTACGTAGATGAGCAGTTCTTC	CASSYVDEQFF
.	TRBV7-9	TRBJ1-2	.	TGTGCCAGCAGCCCTCTTAAAGGAGGGAATGGCTACACCTTC	CASSPLKGGNGYTF
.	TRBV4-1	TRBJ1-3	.	TGCGCCAGCAGCCAAGCCGTTCACTCTGGAAACACCATATATTTT	CASSQAVHSGNTIYF
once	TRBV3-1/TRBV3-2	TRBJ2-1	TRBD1	TGTGCCAGCAGCCAGACAGGGCCAAACAATGAGCAGTTCTTC	CASSQTGPNNEQFF
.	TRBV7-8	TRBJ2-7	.	TGTGCCAGCAGCCACAGGACGTACGAGCAGTACTTC	CASSHRTYEQYF
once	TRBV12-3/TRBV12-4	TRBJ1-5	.	TGTGCCAGCAGTTTAGGATTTGGCCAGCCCCAGCATTTT	CASSLGFGQPQHF
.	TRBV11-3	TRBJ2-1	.	TGTGCCAGCAGCTTAGCAACTAGCAATGAGCAGTTCTTC	CASSLATSNEQFF
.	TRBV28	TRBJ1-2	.	TGTGCCAGCAGTTCCCGGGGCCGCCCGGAGATAAACTATGGCTACACCTTC	CASSSRGRPEINYGYTF
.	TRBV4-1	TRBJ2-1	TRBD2	TGCGCCAGCAGCCAAGATGCGGGAGCTGTCTATGAGCAGTTCTTC	CASSQDAGAVYEQFF
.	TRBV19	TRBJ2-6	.	TGTGCCAGTAGCGGGAGCTCTGGGGCCAACGTCCTGACTTTC	CASSGSSGANVLTF
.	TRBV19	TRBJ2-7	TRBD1	TGTGCCAGTACAGGGACAGCCTTCTACGAGCAGTACTTC	CASTGTAFYEQYF
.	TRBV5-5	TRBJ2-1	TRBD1	TGTGCCAGCAGCTTGGAGACAGGGCTGAGAAACAATGAGCAGTTCTTC	CASSLETGLRNNEQFF
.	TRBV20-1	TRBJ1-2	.	TGCAGTGCTAGTCCGGGGCATGGCTACACCTTC	CSASPGHGYTF
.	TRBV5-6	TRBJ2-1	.	TGTGCCAGTCTTCCTAGGAATAGCGACAATGAGCAGTTCTTC	CASLPRNSDNEQFF
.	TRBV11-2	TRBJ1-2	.	TGTGCCAGCAGCTTAGATCGTTCTGTGGAGGGCTACACCTTC	CASSLDRSVEGYTF
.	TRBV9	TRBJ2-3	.	TGTGCCAGCAGCCCAAGGGGTGGGAGTGGGATAGATACGCAGTATTTT	CASSPRGGSGIDTQYF
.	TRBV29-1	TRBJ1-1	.	TGCAGCGTTGCCCTTAGTCGGGGGCGAGACACTGAAGCTTTCTTT	CSVALSRGRDTEAFF
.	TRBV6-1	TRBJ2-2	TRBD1	TGTGCCAGCAGTGAACCGGGACAGTACACCGGGGAGCTGTTTTTT	CASSEPGQYTGELFF
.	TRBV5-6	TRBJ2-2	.	TGTGCCAGCACCGGGGACAACGTTATCCCCGGGGAGCTGTTTTTT	CASTGDNVIPGELFF
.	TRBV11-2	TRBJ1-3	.	TGTGCCAGCAGAGAAGGAAGGAGAAACACCATATATTTT	CASREGRRNTIYF
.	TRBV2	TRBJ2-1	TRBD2	TGTGCCAGCAGTGATTCGAAGCTAGCGGAGAGAAACTACAATGAGCAGTTCTTC	CASSDSKLAERNYNEQFF
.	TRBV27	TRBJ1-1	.	TGTGCCAGCTCCCGCCGGGTAGATTCTGAAGCTTTCTTT	CASSRRVDSEAFF
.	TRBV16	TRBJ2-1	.	TGTGCCAGCAGCCACCGGGGTGGCGGCTCAGGGGATGAGCAGTTCTTC	CASSHRGGGSGDEQFF
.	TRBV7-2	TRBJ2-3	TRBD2	TGTGCCAGCAGCTTAGAAGGTAGCGGGAGAGATACGCAGTATTTT	CASSLEGSGRDTQYF
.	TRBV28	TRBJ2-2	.	TGTGCCAGCAGTTCCCCTGGGAGAAAGAACACCGGGGAGCTGTTTTTT	CASSSPGRKNTGELFF
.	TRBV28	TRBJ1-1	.	TGTGCCAGCAGTCTAGGGTTGGGTGAAGCTTTCTTT	CASSLGLGEAFF
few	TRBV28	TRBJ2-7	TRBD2	TGTGCCAGCAGTCCGACTAGCGGGAGGTCCTACGAGCAGTACTTC	CASSPTSGRSYEQYF
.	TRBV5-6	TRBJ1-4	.	TGTGCCAGCAGCTCGGGGGACGTCGGAAAACTGTTTTTT	CASSSGDVGKLFF